Listed here are 13 T cell receptor beta chains from one sample, sequenced in a study of regulatory T cells in long-lasting Graves disease. The sample's time point: newly diagnosed GD, antithyroid drugs for less than 3 months. PBMCs were the source of the RNA used for TCR sequencing. Arm-PCR of CDR3 regions with iRepertoire HTBI primers generated TCR beta libraries. TCRdb analysed the multiplex PCR reads with MiXCR anew, one entry per CDR3 protein. Among about 540,000 distinct CDR3 sequences, roughly 14% were seen once, and the ten largest hold roughly a tenth. A further study also used this sample, focusing on T cells in Graves' hyperthyroidism and ophthalmopathy.

Sample: peripheral blood mononuclear cells (PBMCs), taken at new diagnosis, from a patient treated with antithyroid drugs. The receptors were gathered from a man aged 25-45 years with Graves disease.

This clonotype appeared many times. The chain joins TRBV11-1 to TRBJ2-2, with 8 bases fitting TRBD1. CDR1 and CDR2 from the germline V gene are SGHAT and FQDESV (reference sequence). V shed 1 base and J 3 bases; nucleotides not matched to a gene: 1. The CDR3 contains 15 residues. CDR3 nucleotide sequence: TGTGCCAGCAGCTTAGGGACAGGGCACACCGGGGAGCTGTTTTTT. Its translation: CASSLGTGHTGELFF.

This clonotype came up many times. The gene calls are TRBV24-1 and TRBJ1-5, with D possibly TRBD1 on 5 matching bases. From germline, CDR1 is KGHDR and CDR2 SFDVKD. Trimming left V 4 bases short and J 4 bases short, with 10 bases between. The CDR3 has 14 residues. CDR3 loop: CATSEAGGNQPQHF. CDR3 coding DNA: TGTGCCACCAGTGAGGCGGGGGGAAATCAGCCCCAGCATTTT.

The rearrangement uses TRBV11-2 and TRBJ2-2; 11 bases map to TRBD1. V shed 1 base and J 5 bases; nucleotides not matched to a gene: 3. The CDR3 runs to 16 residues. Germline values: CDR1 SGHAT, CDR2 FQNNGV. This chain's CDR3 is CASSLAGTGGTGELFF. CDR3 nucleotides: TGTGCCAGCAGCTTAGCGGGGACAGGGGGGACCGGGGAGCTGTTTTTT.

This clonotype has a count of ten or more. This chain joins TRBV12-3 or TRBV12-4 and TRBJ2-7; D gene ambiguous. The CDR3 is 14 amino acids. Trimming stripped 2 bases from V and 2 bases from J, with 10 bases between. CDR3 coding DNA: TGTGCCAGCAGTTTATGGCAGGCCCCCTACGAGCAGTACTTC. Translation gives CASSLWQAPYEQYF.

This clonotype was detected a few times. This may be a read error: a much more frequent sequence differs by one nucleotide. This sequence joins TRBV11-2 and TRBJ2-5; 14 nucleotides agree with TRBD2. The germline V gene has CDR1 SGHAT and CDR2 FQNNGV. The CDR3 contains 17 residues. After removal of 3 bases from V and 5 bases from J, the junction contained 8 bases not matched to a gene. DNA for the CDR3: TGTGCCAGCAGCTTCGGGACTAGCGGGGGAATTATGGAGACCCAGTACTTC. Translating it yields CASSFGTSGGIMETQYF. Looking up the rest from reference TRBV11-2 and TRBJ2-5 gives the full variable domain: EAGVAQSPRYKIIEKRQSVAFWCNPISGHATLYWYQQILGQGPKLLIQFQNNGVVDDSQLPKDRFSAERLKGVDSTLKIQPAKLEDSAVYLCASSFGTSGGIMETQYFGPGTRLLVL.

The chain has TRBV20-1 and TRBJ2-5, with TRBD1 as a possible D gene (6 bases). The CDR3 is made up of 13 amino acids. V dropped 5 bases and J dropped 1 base, with 11 bases sitting between them. In germline, CDR1 is DFQATT, CDR2 SNEGSKA (reference sequence). The DNA of the CDR3 is TGCAGTGCTCCCCGGACAGCCCAAGAGACCCAGTACTTC. It yields the protein CSAPRTAQETQYF.

This clonotype occurred once. This sequence joins TRBV12-3 or TRBV12-4 and TRBJ2-1, with TRBD1 as a possible D gene (6 bases). This CDR3 spans 16 amino acids. V lost 0 bases, J lost 4 bases, and 13 bases lay in between. For the CDR3, the DNA is TGTGCCAGCAGTTTAGCCCGGGGCAGGGGTTACAATGAGCAGTTCTTC. It yields the protein CASSLARGRGYNEQFF.

The rearrangement links TRBV4-2 to TRBJ2-1; D gene unclear. The V gene's germline CDR1 is LGHNA and CDR2 YNFKEQ. The CDR3 has 16 amino acids. V gave up 3 bases and J gave up 7 bases, with 19 bases separating them. This CDR3 reads CASSQGPIGRSNEQFF. Written as DNA, the CDR3 is TGTGCCAGCAGCCAGGGTCCCATCGGCAGGTCTAATGAGCAGTTCTTC.

V and J are TRBV20-1 and TRBJ2-3; D possibly uses TRBD1 or TRBD2 (5 bases each). The length of the CDR3 is 15 residues. With 7 bases removed from V and 0 bases from J, the gap between germline ends came to 17 bases. Germline lookup yields CDR1 DFQATT and CDR2 SNEGSKA (reference sequence). The CDR3 bases are TGCAGTGTCCTCAAGGGGTCGGGAAGCACAGATACGCAGTATTTT. Protein: CSVLKGSGSTDTQYF.

The chain uses TRBV24-1 and TRBJ2-5; 7 bases map to TRBD2. This CDR3 comprises 17 residues. Germline V CDR1 and CDR2: KGHDR, SFDVKD. V dropped 3 bases and J dropped 5; count of bases not matched to a gene: 14. Here the CDR3 reads CATSDGNSGLWGETQYF. The CDR3, as DNA: TGTGCCACCAGTGATGGTAATAGCGGGCTCTGGGGGGAGACCCAGTACTTC.

This clonotype was seen a handful of times. This chain joins TRBV5-1 and TRBJ2-5; perhaps TRBD1 as D (5 bases). V dropped 7 bases and J dropped 1 base, with 20 bases sitting between them. This CDR3 spans 16 amino acids. Germline lookup yields CDR1 SGHRS and CDR2 YFSETQ. The CDR3 loop reads CASGRPNRTIQETQYF. The CDR3 nucleotides read TGCGCCAGCGGGCGACCGAACAGGACGATCCAAGAGACCCAGTACTTC.

This clonotype came up many times. This chain joins TRBV20-1 and TRBJ2-7; 7 bases line up with TRBD2. Trimming took 1 base from V and 2 from J; bases not matched to a gene: 5. The germline V gene encodes CDR1 DFQATT and CDR2 SNEGSKA (reference sequence). The CDR3 is 14 amino acids. This CDR3 reads CSARVIGRAYEQYF. The DNA of the CDR3 is TGCAGTGCTAGAGTTATTGGGAGGGCCTACGAGCAGTACTTC.

At least ten counts were recorded for this clonotype. The chain uses TRBV20-1 and TRBJ1-1, with D possibly being TRBD1 (5 bases). The CDR3 spans 13 residues. Germline V gives CDR1 DFQATT, CDR2 SNEGSKA (reference sequence). V lost 6 bases to trimming and J lost 4 bases, with 15 bases between them. The CDR3 coding sequence is TGCAGTGCCCACCGCACGGGGGGCACTGAAGCTTTCTTT. Protein product: CSAHRTGGTEAFF.